These T cell receptor beta chains were read from a single sample in a study of T cell responses to AZD1222 COVID-19 vaccine. Data came from immunoSEQ multiplex PCR; TCRdb stores just in-frame clones and leaves some out. The repertoire holds over 95,000 clones, about nine tenths seen once, with approximately 4.8% in the top ten. This specimen was peripheral blood, taken on day 0 of AZD1222 vaccination. The receptors here all came from an adult in good health. Both conserved end residues are part of each CDR3. A D gene is named only where the DNA matches it firmly. Clone size is not always given. Where it is, it says once, few, many or a class for expanded clones.

j_call v_call clone_size d_call cdr3_nt cdr3_aa
TRBJ1-5 TRBV19 - - TGTGCCAGTACTATTGAGAATCAGCCCCAGCATTTT CASTIENQPQHF
TRBJ1-2 TRBV29-1 - TRBD1 TGCAGCGTTGATTCGGACAGGACGAACTATGGCTACACCTTC CSVDSDRTNYGYTF
TRBJ1-5 TRBV7-6 once TRBD1 TGTGCCAGCAGCCCCACAGGGACAGGCAATCAGCCCCAGCATTTT CASSPTGTGNQPQHF
TRBJ1-1 TRBV6-5 - - TGTGCCAGCAGAGACAAGGGCACTGAAGCTTTCTTT CASRDKGTEAFF
TRBJ1-5 TRBV5-1 - TRBD1 TGCGCCAGCAGCTTGACGGGACAGGGCAATCAGCCCCAGCATTTT CASSLTGQGNQPQHF
TRBJ1-2 TRBV19 - - TGTGCCAGTAAAGCCGGGGAGTACCCTAACTATGGCTACACCTTC CASKAGEYPNYGYTF
TRBJ2-7 TRBV3-1/TRBV3-2 - - TGTGCCAGCAGCCAGACGCGGGGGCGCCCCTACGAGCAGTACTTC CASSQTRGRPYEQYF
TRBJ1-1 TRBV12-3/TRBV12-4 - - TGTGCCAGCAGTACTACGGTGAACACTGAAGCTTTCTTT CASSTTVNTEAFF
TRBJ1-2 TRBV4-2 - - TGTGCCAGCAGCCAAGAACGATACAACGTGAATGGCTACACCTTC CASSQERYNVNGYTF
TRBJ2-6 TRBV7-3 once TRBD1 TGTGCCAGCAGCTATACCGGGACAGGCGCCTCTGGGGCCAACGTCCTGACTTTC CASSYTGTGASGANVLTF
TRBJ2-6 TRBV5-1 - TRBD1 TGCGCCAGCAGCTTGGCATTTTTAGGACAGGGGAGCTCTGGGGCCAACGTCCTGACTTTC CASSLAFLGQGSSGANVLTF
TRBJ1-1 TRBV7-9 - TRBD1 TGTGCCAGCAGCTTCACAGGGGGCTCTGAAGCTTTCTTT CASSFTGGSEAFF
TRBJ2-7 TRBV7-2 once - TGTGCCAGCAGCTTAGTAGCCGGGGCCTACGAGCAGTACTTC CASSLVAGAYEQYF
TRBJ1-1 TRBV30 - TRBD1 TGTGCCTGGGGACAGGGGTTTAACCCTGAAGCTTTCTTT CAWGQGFNPEAFF
TRBJ1-6 TRBV11-3 - TRBD1 TGTGCCAGCAGCCGCCGACAGGGAACCTATTATAATTCACCCCTCCACTTT CASSRRQGTYYNSPLHF
TRBJ1-6 TRBV6-2/TRBV6-3 - - TGTGCCAGCAGCGAGGGGAATTCACCCCTCCACTTT CASSEGNSPLHF
TRBJ1-6 TRBV30 - - TGTGCCTGGAGTGGGGAAAGCTCCTATAATTCACCCCTCCACTTT CAWSGESSYNSPLHF
TRBJ1-1 TRBV5-1 - - TGCGCCAGCAGCTTTATCGGGGCTGAAGCTTTCTTT CASSFIGAEAFF
TRBJ1-2 TRBV7-2 - TRBD1 TGTGCCAGCAGCTTCCGGACAGGGGCGGATGGCTACACCTTC CASSFRTGADGYTF
TRBJ2-5 TRBV29-1 few - TGCAGCATTGGGACGGAACAAGAGACCCAGTACTTC CSIGTEQETQYF
TRBJ2-1 TRBV6-5 - - TGTGCCAGCAAATTCATAGTCTCCTACAATGAGCAGTTCTTC CASKFIVSYNEQFF
TRBJ2-7 TRBV4-1 - TRBD1 TGCGCCAGCAGCCGGGACAGGACCTTCTACGAGCAGTACTTC CASSRDRTFYEQYF
TRBJ2-7 TRBV30 - - TGTGCCTGGAGTGCCGACTTACTCTCCTCCTACGAGCAGTACTTC CAWSADLLSSYEQYF
TRBJ2-7 TRBV7-2 - TRBD2 TGTGCCAGCAGTGAGGGTGGCGGGGGGCGAACCTACGAGCAGTACTTC CASSEGGGGRTYEQYF
TRBJ1-5 TRBV20-1 - - TGCAGTGCTAGCTCTGGGCAGCCCCAGCATTTT CSASSGQPQHF
TRBJ2-7 TRBV6-2/TRBV6-3 - TRBD1 TGTGCCAGCAGTTACGCCGGACAGGCCTACGAGCAGTACTTC CASSYAGQAYEQYF
TRBJ1-1 TRBV5-1 - TRBD1 TGCGCCAGCAGCTTGGGCCCAGGGACAGGAAGCACTGAAGCTTTCTTT CASSLGPGTGSTEAFF
TRBJ1-1 TRBV5-1 few - TGCGCCAGCAGCTTGGTGTGGAGCTCGGACACTGAAGCTTTCTTT CASSLVWSSDTEAFF
TRBJ1-3 TRBV30 - - TGTGCCTGGAGTGTCACGGGGCCTGGAAACACCATATATTTT CAWSVTGPGNTIYF
TRBJ1-6 TRBV27 - - TGTGCCAGCAGTTTATCGGCCTTCCCCCTCGATTCACCCCTCCACTTT CASSLSAFPLDSPLHF
TRBJ2-5 TRBV6-5 - TRBD2 TGTGCCAGCAGTTACTCGCTCCTAGCGGGGGCAGAGACCCAGTACTTC CASSYSLLAGAETQYF
TRBJ2-7 TRBV10-1 - - TGCGCCAGCAGTAGGAGTAGCGGATCCCCCAACTCCTACGAGCAGTACTTC CASSRSSGSPNSYEQYF
TRBJ1-1 TRBV7-9 - - TGTGCCAGCAGCTTGATGGGGGTAGAAGCTTTCTTT CASSLMGVEAFF
TRBJ1-1 TRBV29-1 - - TGCAGCGTTGAAGGCCGGCTGAACACTGAAGCTTTCTTT CSVEGRLNTEAFF
TRBJ1-4 TRBV10-3 - TRBD1 TGTGCCAGCAGGACAGGGTTATTTGAAAAACTGTTTTTT CASRTGLFEKLFF
TRBJ1-5 TRBV28 - TRBD1 TGTGCCAGCAGCACCGGACAGGGTAGCAATCAGCCCCAGCATTTT CASSTGQGSNQPQHF
TRBJ2-7 TRBV4-2 few - TGTGCCAGCAGCCAGCCCAGGGTCAACGAGCAGTACTTC CASSQPRVNEQYF
TRBJ1-4 TRBV4-1 few - TGCGCCAGCAGCAGGTCCCATAATGAAAAACTGTTTTTT CASSRSHNEKLFF
TRBJ2-1 TRBV7-2 - TRBD2 TGTGCCAGCAGCTTAGCGCCCACTAGCGGGATCAATGAGCAGTTCTTC CASSLAPTSGINEQFF
TRBJ1-3 TRBV18 once - TGTGCCAGCTCACCGGTGGCCGCTAGGGGAAACACCATATATTTT CASSPVAARGNTIYF
TRBJ2-3 TRBV5-1 - TRBD2 TGCGCCAGCAGCCTCAATAGCGGGGGGGCGGGAGATACGCAGTATTTT CASSLNSGGAGDTQYF
TRBJ1-1 TRBV11-2 - - TGTGCCAGCAGCCTAAAGGTGGGGGCTGAAGCTTTCTTT CASSLKVGAEAFF
TRBJ1-2 TRBV6-6 - TRBD1 TGTGCCAGCACCGACACAGGGGGCGCCGGTGGCTACACCTTC CASTDTGGAGGYTF
TRBJ1-5 TRBV19 once TRBD1 TGTGCCAGTAGTATGCAGACAGGGGGCGGTCAGCCCCAGCATTTT CASSMQTGGGQPQHF
TRBJ2-1 TRBV10-3 once TRBD2 TGTGCCATCACCTCTAGCGGGGGGGCTAATGAGCAGTTCTTC CAITSSGGANEQFF
TRBJ1-2 TRBV4-1 - TRBD1 TGCGCCAGCAGCCAACCTCAGGGGGCGTTCGGCTACACCTTC CASSQPQGAFGYTF
TRBJ2-6 TRBV5-4 - TRBD1 TGTGCCAGCAGTCCTGGAGGGACAGGGATTGGGGCCAACGTCCTGACTTTC CASSPGGTGIGANVLTF
TRBJ1-3 TRBV9 - - TGTGCCAGCAGCGTAGAGGAGGGGGCTGGAAACACCATATATTTT CASSVEEGAGNTIYF
TRBJ1-6 TRBV19 once - TGTGCCAGTAGTATTACCGGAGGCTTGGGTTCACCCCTCCACTTT CASSITGGLGSPLHF
TRBJ1-2 TRBV4-1 - TRBD1 TGCGCCAGCAGCCAAGAGGCCTTGACAGGGATAGAAGGCTACACCTTC CASSQEALTGIEGYTF
TRBJ1-1 TRBV2 few - TGTGCCAGCAGTGCGGTGGGGAACACTGAAGCTTTCTTT CASSAVGNTEAFF
TRBJ2-5 TRBV2 - - TGTGCCAGCATGGCAGGGCAAGAGACCCAGTACTTC CASMAGQETQYF
TRBJ1-2 TRBV6-4 few - TGTGCCAGCAGTGACTCAGGGGGGGTCCCCTATGGCTACACCTTC CASSDSGGVPYGYTF
TRBJ1-4 TRBV5-4 - TRBD1 TGTGCCAGCAGCCGCCGGCAGGGGGAAGTTAATGAAAAACTGTTTTTT CASSRRQGEVNEKLFF